This TCR beta chain was sequenced during a study of blood T cell repertoires in COVID-19. V was cut by 0 bases and J by 6 bases, with 15 bases left in between. The germline gives CDR1 MNHEY, CDR2 SVGAGI. The CDR3 has 16 amino acids. Profiling relied on immunoSEQ multiplex PCR, and the TCRdb table lists in-frame clones only, not all of them. The sample has about 320,000 clones; about 91% are singletons. This sequence was found in a woman in her thirties with COVID-19, enrolled during active disease. Input material: peripheral blood. The rearrangement joins TRBV6-5 to TRBJ2-1; D might be TRBD1 (6 bases). The CDR3 DNA is TGTGCCAGCAGTTACTCGTCCAGGGGATCACTCAATGAGCAGTTCTTC. As protein: CASSYSSRGSLNEQFF.